Shown below are 14 T cell receptor beta chains from a single sample sequenced in a study of CD8+ T cells in alopecia areata. Reverse transcription of extracted RNA yielded cDNA, which provided the sequencing template. Assay used: immunoSEQ multiplex PCR; TCRdb lists only in-frame clones, some missing. This sample carries a few hundred thousand clones, 67% of them seen once, and the ten largest clones take around 1.2%. The material sequenced was CD4+ T cells sorted from blood, taken at week 0. These receptors were obtained from a human donor with alopecia areata.

The chain links TRBV30 to TRBJ1-6; 10 bases match TRBD1. This CDR3 has 14 residues. V lost 8 bases and J lost 10; bases outside the gene matches: 11. Germline lookup yields CDR1 GTSNPN and CDR2 SVGIG (reference sequence). The CDR3 DNA sequence: TGTGCCATAAAGACGGGGACAGGGGACTCACCCCTCCACTTT. It encodes CAIKTGTGDSPLHF.

The chain uses TRBV29-1 and TRBJ1-2; a possible D gene is TRBD1 (5 bases). From germline, CDR1 is SQVTM and CDR2 ANQGSEA. The length of the CDR3 is 13 residues. V lost 6 bases and J 4 bases, leaving 15 bases between the germline ends. The CDR3, as DNA: TGCAGCGTGGCCGGGACGACCTTCTATGGCTACACCTTC. This translates into CSVAGTTFYGYTF.

The chain links TRBV29-1 to TRBJ1-2, with a tentative D call TRBD1 (5 bases). The CDR3 has 12 amino acids. Germline V gene lookup returns CDR1 SQVTM and CDR2 ANQGSEA. The V gene lost 7 bases and the J gene lost 3 bases, with 12 bases spanning the gap. The CDR3 nucleotides are TGCAGCGCAACCGGGGGGGACTATGGCTACACCTTC. Translated: CSATGGDYGYTF.

This chain connects TRBV14 to TRBJ1-2; the match to TRBD1 covers 9 bases. Germline CDR1 reads SGHDN; CDR2 reads FVKESK. The CDR3 is 14 amino acids. Unmatched junction bases numbered 2, after V lost 3 bases and J lost 3 bases. The CDR3 region has the DNA TGTGCCAGCAGCCAGGGGACAGGGTACTATGGCTACACCTTC. Translated, it gives CASSQGTGYYGYTF.

This clone was counted once. This chain connects TRBV30 to TRBJ2-1, with D maybe TRBD2 (7 bases). The V gene lost 2 bases and the J gene lost 9 bases, with 20 bases spanning the gap. The CDR3 extends over 15 amino acids. Per germline, CDR1 GTSNPN and CDR2 SVGIG (reference sequence). CDR3 in DNA: TGTGCCTGGAGTCTAAGGTCACGCGGGGGCAGTGAGCAGTTCTTC. Its translation: CAWSLRSRGGSEQFF.

CDR3: CASSRQGPQETQYF. CDR3 sequence (DNA): TGTGCCAGCAGCCGACAGGGCCCCCAAGAGACCCAGTACTTC. The chain links TRBV6-5 to TRBJ2-5; TRBD1 agrees at 7 bases. This CDR3 spans 14 amino acids. The junction had 5 bases not matched to a gene; V was cut back by 6 bases and J by 1 base. Germline CDR1 reads MNHEY; CDR2 reads SVGAGI.

This chain links TRBV7-9 with TRBJ2-7, with D possibly TRBD2 on 6 matching bases. The CDR3 is made up of 14 amino acids. From germline, CDR1 is SEHNR and CDR2 FQNEAQ (reference sequence). Trimming removed 3 bases at V and 0 bases at J, with 9 bases between. The DNA of the CDR3 is TGTGCCAGCAGCTTCCGGGAGAGCTCCTACGAGCAGTACTTC. The encoded protein is CASSFRESSYEQYF.

The chain joins TRBV29-1 to TRBJ2-3, with D possibly matching TRBD1 (6 bases). In germline, CDR1 is SQVTM, CDR2 ANQGSEA. The CDR3 sequence is 13 residues long. V lost 6 bases, J lost 0 bases, and 10 bases lay in between. In nucleotides, the CDR3 is TGCAGCGTCCACAGGGTTAGCACAGATACGCAGTATTTT. It specifies CSVHRVSTDTQYF.

The chain carries TRBV5-1 and TRBJ2-1, with TRBD2 matching over 7 bases. The CDR3 has 13 residues. CDR1 and CDR2 (germline): SGHRS, YFSETQ. V trimming: 4 bases; J trimming: 9 bases; junction bases outside the gene matches: 7. The CDR3 protein is CASSPAGVGEQFF. The CDR3 bases are TGCGCCAGCAGCCCTGCGGGGGTGGGTGAGCAGTTCTTC.

V is TRBV6-1 and J is TRBJ1-2, with 9 bases identical to TRBD1. The CDR3 has 15 amino acids. CDR1 is MNHNS and CDR2 is SASEGT in the germline V gene. The junction had 9 bases not matched to a gene; V was cut back by 6 bases and J by 4 bases. CDR3 DNA sequence: TGTGCCAGCAGGGGTACAGGGGGCGGAAGCTATGGCTACACCTTC. Its translation: CASRGTGGGSYGYTF.

V usage is TRBV9 and J usage is TRBJ2-1; 7 bases fit TRBD2. J was trimmed by 5 bases and V by 0 bases; bases with no gene match: 5. The CDR3 runs to 15 residues. The V gene's germline CDR1 is SGDLS and CDR2 YYNGEE. The DNA of the CDR3 is TGTGCCAGCAGCGTAGGACTAGCTGGGCACAATGAGCAGTTCTTC. It translates to CASSVGLAGHNEQFF. Full variable domain (missing parts from reference TRBV9 and TRBJ2-1): DSGVTQTPKHLITATGQRVTLRCSPRSGDLSVYWYQQSLDQGLQFLIQYYNGEERAKGNILERFSAQQFPDLHSELNLSSLELGDSALYFCASSVGLAGHNEQFFGPGTRLTVL.

V gene TRBV11-3 combines with J gene TRBJ2-5; D is uncertain. V lost 4 bases to trimming and J lost 0 bases, with 6 bases between them. Germline assignment: CDR1 SGHNT and CDR2 YENEEA. CDR3 length: 13 amino acids. The CDR3 spells CASSSLDQETQYF. The CDR3, as DNA: TGTGCCAGCAGCTCTCTTGACCAAGAGACCCAGTACTTC.

The chain employs TRBV30 and TRBJ2-7; the D gene is possibly TRBD2 (5 bases). The CDR3 loop spans 13 amino acids. The ends were cut back, 3 bases at V and 6 bases at J, with 15 bases in the middle. Germline V gene lookup returns CDR1 GTSNPN and CDR2 SVGIG (reference sequence). The CDR3 DNA reads as TGTGCCTGGAGACTAGGCGCAGGTTTCGAGCAGTACTTC. As protein: CAWRLGAGFEQYF.

The chain couples TRBV2 to TRBJ2-3, with D possibly TRBD1 on 5 matching bases. Trimming left V 10 bases short and J 4 bases short, with 18 bases between. This CDR3 is 14 amino acids long. The germline gives CDR1 SNHLY, CDR2 FYNNEI. The CDR3 region has the DNA TGTGCCACCGACCGTATGGGGCTCTCAGATACGCAGTATTTT. Protein product: CATDRMGLSDTQYF.